Sequencing of this TCR beta chain was carried out in a study of OX40 agonist ivuxolimab in advanced cancers. About the study: A male proportion of about 86% was recorded, with mean age 60 years and range about 23 to 80. Prior anti-PD-1, anti-PD-L1 or anti-CTLA-4 therapy was allowed; 40% to 50% had some. Study results and caveats: Circulating CD4+ and CD8+ T cells showed clonal expansion by week 6 at 0.1 to 3.0 mg/kg.

Method: immunoSEQ multiplex PCR; TCRdb's copy keeps in-frame clones and lacks some. The top ten hold roughly 3.9% of the sample, which has under 70,000 clones, approximately 81% seen once. As concerns this clone: Its target is not known.

Autoimmune disease history or systemic immunosuppression disqualified patients. The source was CD4+ or CD8+ T cells sorted from blood, collected in a trial of the OX40 agonist ivuxolimab. The receptor was isolated from an adult with an advanced solid tumor such as melanoma, head and neck, liver or kidney cancer.

The CDR3 nucleotides are TGTGCCAGCAGCAAGAGGGGAGAGCCTGGAAACACCATATATTTT. Protein product: CASSKRGEPGNTIYF. The rearrangement links TRBV7-8 to TRBJ1-3, with a possible D match to TRBD1 (5 bases). The CDR3 is 15 amino acids. CDR1 and CDR2 from the germline V gene are SGHVS and FQNEAQ. V lost 5 bases, J lost 2 bases, and 13 bases lay in between.